The T cell receptor (beta chain) described here comes from a study of CD8 T cells in ankylosing spondylitis. Study-wide results and limits: Ankylosing spondylitis blood seemed to carry a telltale TCR beta motif made of fewer than 10 highly homologous variants. CD8+ cells made up the disease-linked clones, which were relatively rare in peripheral blood.

TCRdb analysed the 5' RACE reads with MiXCR anew, one entry per CDR3 protein. The repertoire holds about 450,000 distinct CDR3 sequences, with 25% to 30% as singletons. As regards this clonotype: What it binds is unknown.

This TCR came from a male donor with ankylosing spondylitis. The sample consisted of blood, either unsorted or a sorted T cell fraction (not recorded which).

CDR3 DNA: TGCAGTGCTAGAGGCTCTGGGGCCAACGTCCTGACTTTC. This sequence encodes CSARGSGANVLTF. The V and J genes are TRBV20-1 and TRBJ2-6; D ambiguous. V was cut by 1 base and J by 0 bases, with 1 base left in between. Per the germline V gene, CDR1 is DFQATT and CDR2 is SNEGSKA (reference sequence). CDR3 length equals 13 residues.